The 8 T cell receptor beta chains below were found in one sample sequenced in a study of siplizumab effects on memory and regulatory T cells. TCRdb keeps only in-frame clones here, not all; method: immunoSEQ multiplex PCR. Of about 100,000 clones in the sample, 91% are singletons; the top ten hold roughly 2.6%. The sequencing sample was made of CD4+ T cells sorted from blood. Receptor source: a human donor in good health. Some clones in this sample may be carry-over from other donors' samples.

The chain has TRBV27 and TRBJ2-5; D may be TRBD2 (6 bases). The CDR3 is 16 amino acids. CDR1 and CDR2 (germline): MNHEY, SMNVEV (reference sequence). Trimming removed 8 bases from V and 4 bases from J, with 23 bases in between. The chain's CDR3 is CASSRQFGGTSETQYF. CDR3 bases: TGTGCCAGCTCTCGACAGTTCGGCGGGACCTCAGAGACCCAGTACTTC.

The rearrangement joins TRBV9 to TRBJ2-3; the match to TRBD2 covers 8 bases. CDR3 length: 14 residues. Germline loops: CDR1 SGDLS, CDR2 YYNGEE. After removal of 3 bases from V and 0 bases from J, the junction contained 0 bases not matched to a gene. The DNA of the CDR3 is TGTGCCAGCAGCGCTAGCGGGAGCACAGATACGCAGTATTTT. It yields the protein CASSASGSTDTQYF. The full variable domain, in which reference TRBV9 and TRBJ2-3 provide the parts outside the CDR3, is DSGVTQTPKHLITATGQRVTLRCSPRSGDLSVYWYQQSLDQGLQFLIQYYNGEERAKGNILERFSAQQFPDLHSELNLSSLELGDSALYFCASSASGSTDTQYFGPGTRLTVL.

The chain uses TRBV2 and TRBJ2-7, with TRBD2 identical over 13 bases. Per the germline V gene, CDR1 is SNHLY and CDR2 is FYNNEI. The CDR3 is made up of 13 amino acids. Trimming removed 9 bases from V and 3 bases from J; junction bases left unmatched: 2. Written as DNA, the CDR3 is TGTGCCAGTGGGACTAGCGGGATCTACGAGCAGTACTTC. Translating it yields CASGTSGIYEQYF.

CDR3 residues: CASRSSGANVLTF. The DNA of the CDR3 is TGTGCCAGTCGTAGCTCTGGGGCCAACGTCCTGACTTTC. This chain joins TRBV5-8 and TRBJ2-6; D is unresolved. V shed 8 bases and J shed 0 bases, with 6 bases lying between them. The CDR3 totals 13 residues. CDR1 and CDR2 (germline): SGHTS, YDEGEE.

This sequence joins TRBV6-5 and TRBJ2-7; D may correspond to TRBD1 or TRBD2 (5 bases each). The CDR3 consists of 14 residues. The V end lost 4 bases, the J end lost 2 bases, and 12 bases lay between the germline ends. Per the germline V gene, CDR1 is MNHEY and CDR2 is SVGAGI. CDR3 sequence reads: CASSSWDVPYEQYF. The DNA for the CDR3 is TGTGCCAGCAGTTCCTGGGACGTGCCCTACGAGCAGTACTTC.

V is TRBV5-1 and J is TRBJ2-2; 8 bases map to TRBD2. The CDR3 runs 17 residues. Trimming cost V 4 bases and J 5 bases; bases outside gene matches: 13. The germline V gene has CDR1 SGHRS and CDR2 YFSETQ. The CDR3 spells CASSLQSGGESTGELFF. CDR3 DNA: TGCGCCAGCAGCCTCCAGAGCGGGGGTGAGAGTACCGGGGAGCTGTTTTTT.

The CDR3 DNA reads TGCGCCAGCAGCTCGACAGGGTTGGAGCCCTACGAGCAGTACTTC. As protein: CASSSTGLEPYEQYF. This chain links TRBV5-1 with TRBJ2-7; 7 positions agree with TRBD1. V was clipped by 3 bases and J by 2 bases; unmatched bases: 8. This CDR3 has 15 amino acids. Per germline, CDR1 SGHRS and CDR2 YFSETQ.

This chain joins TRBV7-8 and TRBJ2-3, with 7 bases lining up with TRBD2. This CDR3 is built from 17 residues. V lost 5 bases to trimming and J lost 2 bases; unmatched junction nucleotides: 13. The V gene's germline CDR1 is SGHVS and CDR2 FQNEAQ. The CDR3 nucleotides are TGTGCCAGCAGCCCGGACCTGGGGGGGTTATTCACAGATACGCAGTATTTT. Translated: CASSPDLGGLFTDTQYF.